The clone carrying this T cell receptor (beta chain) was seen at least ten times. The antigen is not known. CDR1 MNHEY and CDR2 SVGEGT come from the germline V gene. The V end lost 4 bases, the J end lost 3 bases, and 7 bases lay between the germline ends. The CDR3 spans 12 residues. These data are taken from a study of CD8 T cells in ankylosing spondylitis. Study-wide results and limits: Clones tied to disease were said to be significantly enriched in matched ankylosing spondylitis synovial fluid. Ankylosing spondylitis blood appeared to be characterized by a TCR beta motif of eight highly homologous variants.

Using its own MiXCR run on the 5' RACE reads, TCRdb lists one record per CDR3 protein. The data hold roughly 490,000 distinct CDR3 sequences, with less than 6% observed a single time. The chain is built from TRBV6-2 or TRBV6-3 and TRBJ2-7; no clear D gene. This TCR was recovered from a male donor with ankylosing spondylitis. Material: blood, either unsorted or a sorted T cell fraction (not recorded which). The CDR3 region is CASSFSRYEQYF. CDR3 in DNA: TGTGCCAGCAGTTTTAGTCGCTACGAGCAGTACTTC.